The rows below give T cell receptor beta chains drawn from one sample of a study of blood T cell repertoires in COVID-19. Data came from immunoSEQ multiplex PCR; TCRdb stores just in-frame clones and leaves some out. The top ten hold under 8% of the sample, which has tens of thousands of clones, about 86% seen once. Sequencing used peripheral blood. All receptors come from a man between 50 and 59 years old with active COVID-19. CDR3s include the opening cysteine and the closing phenylalanine or tryptophan. The D gene is left open where the match is weak. Part of the rows lack a size; the others show once, few, many or a class for expanded clones.

j_call: TRBJ1-3
v_call: TRBV11-2
d_call: NA
clone_size: NA
cdr3_aa: CASSSPTLSGNTIYF
cdr3_nt: TGTGCCAGCAGCTCCCCCACTCTCTCTGGAAACACCATATATTTT

j_call: TRBJ2-1
v_call: TRBV7-9
d_call: TRBD2
clone_size: NA
cdr3_aa: CASSSRSEREGRPVEQFF
cdr3_nt: TGTGCCAGCAGCTCGCGATCCGAGCGGGAGGGCCGCCCGGTTGAGCAGTTCTTC

j_call: TRBJ1-2
v_call: TRBV3-1/TRBV3-2
d_call: TRBD1
clone_size: NA
cdr3_aa: CASSLGTGGAYGYTF
cdr3_nt: TGTGCCAGCAGCCTCGGGACAGGGGGAGCCTATGGCTACACCTTC

j_call: TRBJ1-2
v_call: TRBV6-2/TRBV6-3
d_call: NA
clone_size: NA
cdr3_aa: CASSRQDMGNGYTF
cdr3_nt: TGTGCCAGCAGTCGACAGGATATGGGAAATGGCTACACCTTC

j_call: TRBJ1-1
v_call: TRBV5-4
d_call: NA
clone_size: NA
cdr3_aa: CASSLAMSIELNTEAFF
cdr3_nt: TGTGCCAGCAGCTTGGCAATGAGTATCGAGTTGAACACTGAAGCTTTCTTT

j_call: TRBJ1-2
v_call: TRBV10-3
d_call: NA
clone_size: NA
cdr3_aa: CAISGQGFGYTF
cdr3_nt: TGTGCCATCAGTGGGCAGGGGTTTGGCTACACCTTC

j_call: TRBJ2-5
v_call: TRBV3-1/TRBV3-2
d_call: NA
clone_size: NA
cdr3_aa: CASSPMTGQETQYF
cdr3_nt: TGTGCCAGCAGTCCCATGACAGGACAAGAGACCCAGTACTTC

j_call: TRBJ2-5
v_call: TRBV9
d_call: TRBD2
clone_size: NA
cdr3_aa: CASSLSGANQEAQYF
cdr3_nt: TGTGCCAGCAGCCTTAGCGGGGCCAACCAAGAGGCCCAGTACTTC

j_call: TRBJ2-7
v_call: TRBV19
d_call: NA
clone_size: few
cdr3_aa: CASSIAGVLYEQYF
cdr3_nt: TGTGCCAGTAGTATCGCAGGCGTGCTCTACGAGCAGTACTTC

j_call: TRBJ1-5
v_call: TRBV25-1
d_call: TRBD1
clone_size: NA
cdr3_aa: CASRGTGKGNQPQHF
cdr3_nt: TGTGCCAGCAGAGGGACAGGAAAAGGCAATCAGCCCCAGCATTTT

j_call: TRBJ2-5
v_call: TRBV11-3
d_call: TRBD2
clone_size: NA
cdr3_aa: CASSDLAGGPRETQYF
cdr3_nt: TGTGCCAGCAGCGATCTAGCGGGAGGGCCCCGAGAGACCCAGTACTTC

j_call: TRBJ2-5
v_call: TRBV13
d_call: TRBD1
clone_size: NA
cdr3_aa: CASRQGWGGETQYF
cdr3_nt: TGTGCCAGTCGACAGGGCTGGGGTGGGGAGACCCAGTACTTC

j_call: TRBJ2-4
v_call: TRBV28
d_call: NA
clone_size: NA
cdr3_aa: CASSSGIQYF
cdr3_nt: TGTGCCAGCAGTTCCGGCATTCAGTACTTC

j_call: TRBJ1-2
v_call: TRBV5-6
d_call: TRBD1
clone_size: NA
cdr3_aa: CASSSFDRDVSFGYTF
cdr3_nt: TGTGCCAGCAGCTCTTTCGACAGGGACGTCTCTTTTGGCTACACCTTC

j_call: TRBJ2-1
v_call: TRBV7-2
d_call: NA
clone_size: NA
cdr3_aa: CASSVGGGRAEFF
cdr3_nt: TGTGCCAGCAGCGTAGGAGGCGGCAGGGCTGAGTTCTTC

j_call: TRBJ2-2
v_call: TRBV6-2/TRBV6-3
d_call: TRBD1
clone_size: NA
cdr3_aa: CASSLGTVNTGELFF
cdr3_nt: TGTGCCAGCAGCTTAGGGACAGTAAACACCGGGGAGCTGTTTTTT

j_call: TRBJ2-1
v_call: TRBV5-1
d_call: TRBD2
clone_size: NA
cdr3_aa: CASSLLAGSGGEQFF
cdr3_nt: TGCGCCAGCAGCTTACTAGCGGGATCTGGGGGTGAGCAGTTCTTC

j_call: TRBJ2-1
v_call: TRBV3-1/TRBV3-2
d_call: TRBD2
clone_size: NA
cdr3_aa: CASSSTSGGLYNEQFF
cdr3_nt: TGTGCCAGCAGCTCGACTAGCGGGGGGCTATACAATGAGCAGTTCTTC

j_call: TRBJ2-7
v_call: TRBV6-1
d_call: TRBD1
clone_size: NA
cdr3_aa: CASSGSSRTGVKGEQYF
cdr3_nt: TGTGCCAGCAGTGGAAGCTCCCGGACAGGGGTAAAAGGCGAGCAGTACTTC

j_call: TRBJ2-3
v_call: TRBV2
d_call: TRBD2
clone_size: NA
cdr3_aa: CASTTSGYHTQYF
cdr3_nt: TGTGCCAGCACGACTAGCGGGTATCATACGCAGTATTTT

j_call: TRBJ2-1
v_call: TRBV24-1
d_call: NA
clone_size: once
cdr3_aa: CATSDRPGLPPHEQFF
cdr3_nt: TGTGCCACCAGTGACCGACCGGGACTGCCCCCACATGAGCAGTTCTTC

j_call: TRBJ1-3
v_call: TRBV19
d_call: TRBD1
clone_size: NA
cdr3_aa: CASTLQGTGNTIYF
cdr3_nt: TGTGCCAGTACCCTACAGGGGACCGGAAACACCATATATTTT

j_call: TRBJ2-3
v_call: TRBV20-1
d_call: NA
clone_size: NA
cdr3_aa: CSASAGGWTDTQYF
cdr3_nt: TGCAGTGCTAGTGCTGGCGGGTGGACAGATACGCAGTATTTT

j_call: TRBJ2-5
v_call: TRBV6-6
d_call: NA
clone_size: NA
cdr3_aa: CASSLAGRQYF
cdr3_nt: TGTGCCAGCAGTTTAGCCGGCCGGCAGTACTTC

j_call: TRBJ1-1
v_call: TRBV7-9
d_call: NA
clone_size: NA
cdr3_aa: CASSLQAGLRTEAFF
cdr3_nt: TGTGCCAGCAGCCTCCAGGCGGGGCTGAGGACTGAAGCTTTCTTT

j_call: TRBJ1-2
v_call: TRBV6-5
d_call: NA
clone_size: NA
cdr3_aa: CASTLTLNYGYTF
cdr3_nt: TGTGCCAGCACGTTAACCCTAAACTATGGCTACACCTTC

j_call: TRBJ2-7
v_call: TRBV11-2
d_call: TRBD2
clone_size: NA
cdr3_aa: CASSLELAGGPYEQYF
cdr3_nt: TGTGCCAGCAGCTTAGAGCTAGCGGGGGGGCCCTACGAGCAGTACTTC

j_call: TRBJ2-3
v_call: TRBV3-1/TRBV3-2
d_call: NA
clone_size: NA
cdr3_aa: CASSQDGGSITDTQYF
cdr3_nt: TGTGCCAGCAGCCAAGATGGAGGTAGCATCACAGATACGCAGTATTTT

j_call: TRBJ2-3
v_call: TRBV3-1/TRBV3-2
d_call: NA
clone_size: NA
cdr3_aa: CASSQDSVSPQYF
cdr3_nt: TGTGCCAGCAGCCAAGATAGCGTTAGCCCGCAGTATTTT

j_call: TRBJ2-5
v_call: TRBV7-3
d_call: NA
clone_size: NA
cdr3_aa: CASSLGAGEETQYF
cdr3_nt: TGTGCCAGCAGCTTAGGGGCAGGGGAAGAGACCCAGTACTTC

j_call: TRBJ2-2
v_call: TRBV5-6
d_call: NA
clone_size: NA
cdr3_aa: CASSLEQGGYTGELFF
cdr3_nt: TGTGCCAGCAGCTTGGAACAGGGTGGATACACCGGGGAGCTGTTTTTT

j_call: TRBJ2-3
v_call: TRBV24-1
d_call: NA
clone_size: NA
cdr3_aa: CATSDPGTDTQYF
cdr3_nt: TGTGCCACCAGTGATCCAGGAACAGATACGCAGTATTTT

j_call: TRBJ1-2
v_call: TRBV27
d_call: NA
clone_size: once
cdr3_aa: CASSLSNGGHGYTF
cdr3_nt: TGTGCCAGCAGTTTATCAAATGGGGGCCATGGCTACACCTTC

j_call: TRBJ1-4
v_call: TRBV5-1
d_call: NA
clone_size: NA
cdr3_aa: CASHQGSANEKLFF
cdr3_nt: TGCGCCAGCCACCAGGGGTCGGCGAATGAAAAACTGTTTTTT

j_call: TRBJ1-6
v_call: TRBV27
d_call: TRBD1
clone_size: NA
cdr3_aa: CASRSDRVSPLHF
cdr3_nt: TGTGCCAGCAGATCGGACAGGGTCTCACCCCTCCACTTT

j_call: TRBJ2-7
v_call: TRBV12-3/TRBV12-4
d_call: TRBD2
clone_size: once
cdr3_aa: CASTSGVYEQYF
cdr3_nt: TGTGCCAGCACTAGCGGGGTTTACGAGCAGTACTTC

j_call: TRBJ1-1
v_call: TRBV7-3
d_call: NA
clone_size: NA
cdr3_aa: CASSPTSLGGEAFF
cdr3_nt: TGTGCCAGCAGCCCTACTTCTCTCGGGGGAGAAGCTTTCTTT

j_call: TRBJ1-6
v_call: TRBV4-1
d_call: NA
clone_size: NA
cdr3_aa: CASSHDTGGGYDSPLHF
cdr3_nt: TGCGCCAGCAGCCATGACACAGGCGGGGGGTATGATTCACCCCTCCACTTT

j_call: TRBJ2-1
v_call: TRBV7-6
d_call: TRBD2
clone_size: NA
cdr3_aa: CASSQGLAGFYNEQFF
cdr3_nt: TGTGCCAGCAGCCAGGGACTAGCGGGCTTCTACAATGAGCAGTTCTTC

j_call: TRBJ1-1
v_call: TRBV9
d_call: TRBD1
clone_size: NA
cdr3_aa: CASSVQGQMNTEAFF
cdr3_nt: TGTGCCAGCAGCGTCCAGGGACAGATGAACACTGAAGCTTTCTTT

j_call: TRBJ2-1
v_call: TRBV7-9
d_call: TRBD2
clone_size: NA
cdr3_aa: CASSLSGITNEQFF
cdr3_nt: TGTGCCAGCAGCTTAAGCGGGATTACCAATGAGCAGTTCTTC

j_call: TRBJ1-1
v_call: TRBV6-1
d_call: TRBD1
clone_size: NA
cdr3_aa: CASSEPGGLYTEAFF
cdr3_nt: TGTGCCAGCAGTGAGCCAGGGGGCCTGTACACTGAAGCTTTCTTT

j_call: TRBJ2-6
v_call: TRBV5-1
d_call: NA
clone_size: once
cdr3_aa: CASSPNPQGSGANVLTF
cdr3_nt: TGCGCCAGCAGCCCGAACCCCCAGGGATCTGGGGCCAACGTCCTGACTTTC

j_call: TRBJ2-1
v_call: TRBV5-8
d_call: NA
clone_size: few
cdr3_aa: CASSLWRGVGPGTGDNEQFF
cdr3_nt: TGTGCCAGCAGCTTGTGGCGCGGGGTCGGTCCGGGGACGGGCGACAATGAGCAGTTCTTC

j_call: TRBJ1-2
v_call: TRBV7-9
d_call: TRBD1
clone_size: once
cdr3_aa: CASSLATGTAPNYGYTF
cdr3_nt: TGTGCCAGCAGCTTAGCAACGGGGACAGCCCCTAACTATGGCTACACCTTC

j_call: TRBJ1-1
v_call: TRBV6-6
d_call: TRBD1
clone_size: NA
cdr3_aa: CASGRQGVKTEAFF
cdr3_nt: TGTGCCAGCGGCCGACAGGGGGTAAAAACTGAAGCTTTCTTT

j_call: TRBJ2-6
v_call: TRBV5-1
d_call: TRBD1
clone_size: NA
cdr3_aa: CASSVRPGGAGANVLTF
cdr3_nt: TGCGCCAGCAGTGTTCGTCCAGGGGGCGCTGGGGCCAACGTCCTGACTTTC

j_call: TRBJ2-3
v_call: TRBV24-1
d_call: TRBD2
clone_size: NA
cdr3_aa: CATSDPAGLAESTDTQYF
cdr3_nt: TGTGCCACCAGTGACCCGGCGGGACTAGCAGAGAGCACAGATACGCAGTATTTT

j_call: TRBJ1-1
v_call: TRBV11-2
d_call: NA
clone_size: few
cdr3_aa: CASSTSGRGTEAFF
cdr3_nt: TGTGCCAGCAGCACCTCAGGGAGGGGAACTGAAGCTTTCTTT

j_call: TRBJ1-2
v_call: TRBV12-3/TRBV12-4
d_call: NA
clone_size: NA
cdr3_aa: CASSPQNNYGYTF
cdr3_nt: TGTGCCAGCAGCCCACAGAATAACTATGGCTACACCTTC

j_call: TRBJ2-7
v_call: TRBV18
d_call: NA
clone_size: NA
cdr3_aa: CASSPSGLPYEQYF
cdr3_nt: TGTGCCAGCTCACCCTCGGGTTTGCCCTACGAGCAGTACTTC

j_call: TRBJ2-2
v_call: TRBV5-1
d_call: NA
clone_size: NA
cdr3_aa: CASSLGQGELFF
cdr3_nt: TGCGCCAGCAGCTTGGGGCAGGGGGAGCTGTTTTTT

j_call: TRBJ1-3
v_call: TRBV21-1
d_call: NA
clone_size: NA
cdr3_aa: CAMGTGRNPSSGNTIYF
cdr3_nt: TGTGCCATGGGGACAGGACGAAACCCAAGCTCTGGAAACACCATATATTTT

j_call: TRBJ2-7
v_call: TRBV3-1/TRBV3-2
d_call: NA
clone_size: NA
cdr3_aa: CASSQSDWYSKGEQYF
cdr3_nt: TGTGCCAGCAGCCAATCCGACTGGTACTCTAAAGGCGAGCAGTACTTC

j_call: TRBJ1-1
v_call: TRBV19
d_call: NA
clone_size: NA
cdr3_aa: CASSTEGGDTEAFF
cdr3_nt: TGTGCCAGTAGTACCGAGGGAGGGGACACTGAAGCTTTCTTT